The sequence of this T cell receptor beta chain was determined in a study of T cell responses to AZD1222 COVID-19 vaccine. The V gene's germline CDR1 is KGHSH and CDR2 LQKENI. The CDR3 sequence is 16 residues long. V was clipped by 4 bases and J by 4 bases; unmatched bases: 9. Sequenced by immunoSEQ multiplex PCR; TCRdb stores in-frame clones only, minus some. This sample has 97,000 or so clones, with roughly 88% found just once. The specimen was peripheral blood, collected on day 0 of AZD1222 vaccination. This sequence was found in an adult in good health. V and J are TRBV18 and TRBJ2-7; 11 positions match TRBD1. CDR3 sequence reads: CASSLAGTGGGYEQYF. CDR3 in DNA: TGTGCCAGCTCACTCGCCGGGACAGGGGGAGGGTACGAGCAGTACTTC.